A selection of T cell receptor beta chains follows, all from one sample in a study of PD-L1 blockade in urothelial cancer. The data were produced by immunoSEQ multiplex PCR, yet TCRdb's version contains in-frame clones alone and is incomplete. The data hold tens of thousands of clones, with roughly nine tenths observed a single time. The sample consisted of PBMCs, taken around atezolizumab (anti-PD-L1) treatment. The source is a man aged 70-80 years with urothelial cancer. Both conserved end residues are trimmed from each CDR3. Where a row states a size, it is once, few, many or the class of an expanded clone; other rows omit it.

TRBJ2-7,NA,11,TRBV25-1,ASGRLSSYEQY
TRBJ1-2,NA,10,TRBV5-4,ASSLGQGAPT
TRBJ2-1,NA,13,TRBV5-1,ASSSTSGSAREQF
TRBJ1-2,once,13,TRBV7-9,ASSSMGAGIYGYT
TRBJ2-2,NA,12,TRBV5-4,ASSLRTGTGELF
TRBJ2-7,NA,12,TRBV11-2,ASSAGTGVYEQY
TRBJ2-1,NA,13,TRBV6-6,ASRGDSRGTNEQF
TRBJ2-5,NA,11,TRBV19,ASGWLGQETQY
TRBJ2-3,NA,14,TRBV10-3,AISENLGVGTDTQY
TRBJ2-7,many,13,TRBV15,ATSPRDREKDEQY
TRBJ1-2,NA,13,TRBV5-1,ASSLDGRPNYGYT
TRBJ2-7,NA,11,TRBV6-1,ASSVGRGYEQY
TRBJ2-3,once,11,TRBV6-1,ASTQSYRDSPY
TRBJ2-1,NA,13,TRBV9,ASSALAGGYNEQF
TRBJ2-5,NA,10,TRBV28,ASERDQETQY
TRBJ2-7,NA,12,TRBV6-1,ASSVTQGVYEQY
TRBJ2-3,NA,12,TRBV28,ASSLTAGADTQY
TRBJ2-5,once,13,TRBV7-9,ASSLGLADQETQY
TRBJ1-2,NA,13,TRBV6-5,ASSYSGATMDGYT
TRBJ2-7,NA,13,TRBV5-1,ASSPTPSSPYEQY
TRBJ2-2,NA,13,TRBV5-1,ASSLGQSNTGELF
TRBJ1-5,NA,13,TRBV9,ASSGLSAFNQPQH
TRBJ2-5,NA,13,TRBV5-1,ASLPSGSFQETQY
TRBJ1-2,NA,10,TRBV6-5,ASSTRTYGYT
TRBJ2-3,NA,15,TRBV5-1,ASSLPSGTIFTDTQY
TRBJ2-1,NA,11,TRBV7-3,ASSLTSGDEQF
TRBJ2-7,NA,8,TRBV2,ASSLLGQY
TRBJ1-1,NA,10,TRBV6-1,ASNYRNTEAF
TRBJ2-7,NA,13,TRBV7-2,ASSLYGQGPYEQY
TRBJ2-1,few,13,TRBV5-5,ASSLQGALYHEQF
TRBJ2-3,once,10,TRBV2,ASSPQTDTQY
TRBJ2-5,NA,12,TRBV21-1,ASRNPGGRETQY
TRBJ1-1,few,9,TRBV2,ARSQANEAF
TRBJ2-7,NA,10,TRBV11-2,ASSLDRDEQY
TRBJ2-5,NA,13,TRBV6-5,ASTRDRGLRETQY
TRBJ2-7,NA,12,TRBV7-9,ASSLGDYPREQY
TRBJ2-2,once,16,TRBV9,ASSVRPAGGANTGELF
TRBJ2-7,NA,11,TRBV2,ASSGTSPYEQY
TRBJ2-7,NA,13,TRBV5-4,ASSFGTAITYEQY
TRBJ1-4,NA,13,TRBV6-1,ASSENRQGLEKLF
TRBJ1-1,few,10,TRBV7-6,ASSPRTGEAF
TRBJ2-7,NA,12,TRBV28,ASSRSGSTYEQY
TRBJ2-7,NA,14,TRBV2,ASRLSGGGDAYEQY
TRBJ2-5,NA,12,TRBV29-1,SVIGTGGLETQY
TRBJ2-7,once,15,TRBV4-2,ASSPRGLAGDDYEQY
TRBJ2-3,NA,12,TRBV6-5,ASTASGGTDTQY
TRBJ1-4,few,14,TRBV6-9,ASSYPRGGENEKLF
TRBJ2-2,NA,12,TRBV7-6,ASSPTGNTGELF
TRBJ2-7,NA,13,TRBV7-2,ASSVNGRVLYEQY
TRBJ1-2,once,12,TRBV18,ASSPSREGYGYT
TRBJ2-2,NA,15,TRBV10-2,ASTSTSGRANTGELF
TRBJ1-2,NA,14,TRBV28,ASSPIPRGGNYGYT
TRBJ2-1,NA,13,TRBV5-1,ASSLLGAVGNEQF
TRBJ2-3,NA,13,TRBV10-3,AISGKQGGTDTQY
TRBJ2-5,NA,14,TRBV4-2,ASSQGGDSFQETQY
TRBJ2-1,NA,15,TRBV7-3,ASSPFSGTREDNEQF
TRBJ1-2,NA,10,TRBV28,ASSLLAGGYT
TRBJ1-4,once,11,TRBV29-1,SVEALGSEKLF
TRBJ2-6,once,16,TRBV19,ASSPRGRRGVSANVLT
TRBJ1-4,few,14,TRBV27,ASRRTGGATNEKLF